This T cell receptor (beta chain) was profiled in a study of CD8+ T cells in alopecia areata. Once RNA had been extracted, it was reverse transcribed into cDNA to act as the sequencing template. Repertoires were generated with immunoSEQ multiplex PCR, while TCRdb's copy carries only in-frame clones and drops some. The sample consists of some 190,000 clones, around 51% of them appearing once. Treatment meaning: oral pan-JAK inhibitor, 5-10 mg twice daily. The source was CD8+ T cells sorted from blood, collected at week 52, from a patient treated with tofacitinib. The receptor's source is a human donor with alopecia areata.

CDR3 in amino acids: CASSLTSGETQYF. The DNA of the CDR3 is TGTGCCAGCAGCTTGACTAGCGGAGAGACCCAGTACTTC. The rearrangement uses TRBV7-2 and TRBJ2-5; 9 nucleotides agree with TRBD2. J lost 4 bases, V lost 3 bases, and 0 bases had no gene match. Germline V gives CDR1 SGHTA, CDR2 FQGNSA. CDR3 length equals 13 residues.